This TCR beta chain was sequenced during a study of siplizumab effects on memory and regulatory T cells. CDR1 and CDR2 from the germline V gene are SGHKS and YYEKEE (reference sequence). With 2 bases removed from V and 11 bases from J, the gap between germline ends came to 17 bases. The CDR3 sequence is 14 residues long. Profiling relied on immunoSEQ multiplex PCR, and the TCRdb table lists in-frame clones only, not all of them. The sample lists some 56,000 clones; around 98% were seen once. This TCR was sampled from a human donor in good health. Material for sequencing was naive CD8+ T cells sorted from blood. The chain employs TRBV5-5 and TRBJ2-1, with a tentative D call TRBD2 (5 bases). The CDR3 spells CASSFWLAEGKQFF. CDR3 DNA sequence: TGTGCCAGCAGCTTTTGGCTAGCCGAGGGCAAGCAGTTCTTC. The complete variable domain, with remaining parts taken from reference TRBV5-5 and TRBJ2-1, reads DAGVTQSPTHLIKTRGQQVTLRCSPISGHKSVSWYQQVLGQGPQFIFQYYEKEERGRGNFPDRFSARQFPNYSSELNVNALLLGDSALYLCASSFWLAEGKQFFGPGTRLTVL.